The sequence of this T cell receptor beta chain was determined in a study of blood T cell repertoires in COVID-19. Study context: Samples of COVID-19 (acute and convalescent) were obtained from the United States, Italy and Spain. PBMCs, B-cell-depleted T cells, or T cells provided the cDNA or gDNA that made up the material.

Per the authors' pipeline: Amplification of reference gene primers was used by the study to estimate nucleated cell counts. The table came from immunoSEQ multiplex PCR; TCRdb's copy has only in-frame clones and leaves some out. That table furnishes V, J and clone size, whereas the DNA furnished D and trimming. Of 300,000 to 400,000 clones in the sample, approximately 87% were seen once. Assignments of participants to cohorts depended upon their own reported clinical history. The CDR3 contains 15 residues. Trimming took 5 bases from V and 0 from J, leaving 11 bases between them. Germline CDR1 reads SGHTA; CDR2 reads FQGNSA.

The sequence derives from a woman aged 25-40 years with acute COVID-19. Sequenced: PBMCs or T cells enriched from blood (not recorded which). The chain carries TRBV7-2 and TRBJ1-3; the D gene is possibly TRBD1 (6 bases). The CDR3 here is CASSPRTASGNTIYF. In DNA form, the CDR3 reads TGTGCCAGCAGCCCCCGGACAGCCTCTGGAAACACCATATATTTT.